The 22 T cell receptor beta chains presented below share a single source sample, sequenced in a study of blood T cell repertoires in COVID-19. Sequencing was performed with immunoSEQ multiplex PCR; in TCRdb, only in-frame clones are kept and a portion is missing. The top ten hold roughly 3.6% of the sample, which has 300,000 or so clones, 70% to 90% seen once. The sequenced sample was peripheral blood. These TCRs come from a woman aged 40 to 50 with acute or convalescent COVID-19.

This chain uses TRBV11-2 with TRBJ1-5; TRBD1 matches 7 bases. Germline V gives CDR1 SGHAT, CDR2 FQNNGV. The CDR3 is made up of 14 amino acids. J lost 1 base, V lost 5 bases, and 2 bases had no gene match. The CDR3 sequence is CASSQQGSNQPQHF. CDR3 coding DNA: TGTGCCAGCAGCCAACAGGGGAGCAATCAGCCCCAGCATTTT.

CDR3 protein: CASRQTGSNYGYTF. DNA for the CDR3: TGTGCCAGTAGGCAGACAGGTTCAAACTATGGCTACACCTTC. J is TRBJ1-2 and V is TRBV19; D might be TRBD1 (6 bases). Per the germline V gene, CDR1 is LNHDA and CDR2 is SQIVND (reference sequence). Trimming took off 6 bases at V and 2 bases at J, with 13 bases between the two ends. This CDR3 region has 14 residues.

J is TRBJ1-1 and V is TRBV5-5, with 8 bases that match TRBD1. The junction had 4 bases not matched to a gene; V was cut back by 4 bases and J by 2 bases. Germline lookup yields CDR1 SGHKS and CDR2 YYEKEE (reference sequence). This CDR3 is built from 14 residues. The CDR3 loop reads CASSLDRDNTEAFF. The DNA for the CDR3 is TGTGCCAGCAGCCTGGACAGGGATAACACTGAAGCTTTCTTT.

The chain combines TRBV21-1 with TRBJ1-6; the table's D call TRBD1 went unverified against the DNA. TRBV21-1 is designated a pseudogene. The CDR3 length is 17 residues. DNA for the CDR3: TGTGCCAGCAGCAAGACCATTCAGGGGGCGCCTGATTCACCCCTCCACTTT. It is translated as CASSKTIQGAPDSPLHF.

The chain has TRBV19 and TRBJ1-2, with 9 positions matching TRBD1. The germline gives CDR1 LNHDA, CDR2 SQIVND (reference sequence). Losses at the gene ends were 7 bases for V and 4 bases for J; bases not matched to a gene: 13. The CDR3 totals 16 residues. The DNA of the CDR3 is TGTGCCAGTACCCCGGGACAGGGTTATCTCGGCTATGGCTACACCTTC. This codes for CASTPGQGYLGYGYTF.

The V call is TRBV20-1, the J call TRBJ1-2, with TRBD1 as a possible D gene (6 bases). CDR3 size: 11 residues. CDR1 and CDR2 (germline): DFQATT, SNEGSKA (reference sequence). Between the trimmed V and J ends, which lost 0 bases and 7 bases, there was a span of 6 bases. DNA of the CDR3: TGCAGTGCTAGAGACAGGGGTGGCTACACCTTC. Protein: CSARDRGGYTF.

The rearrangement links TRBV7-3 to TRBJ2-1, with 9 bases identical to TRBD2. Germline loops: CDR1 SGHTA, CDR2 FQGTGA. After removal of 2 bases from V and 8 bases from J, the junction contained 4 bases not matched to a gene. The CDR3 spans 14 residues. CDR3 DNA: TGTGCCAGCAGCTTAGCGGGGGGGTTCGATGAGCAGTTCTTC. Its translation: CASSLAGGFDEQFF.

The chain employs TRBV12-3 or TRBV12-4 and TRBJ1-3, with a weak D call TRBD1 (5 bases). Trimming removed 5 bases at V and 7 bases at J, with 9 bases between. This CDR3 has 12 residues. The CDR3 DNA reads TGTGCCAGCAGTCCATCAGGGAACACCATATATTTT. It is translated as CASSPSGNTIYF.

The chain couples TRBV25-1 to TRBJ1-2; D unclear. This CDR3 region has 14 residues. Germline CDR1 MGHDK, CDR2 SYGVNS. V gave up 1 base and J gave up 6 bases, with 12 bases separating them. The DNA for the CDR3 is TGTGCCAGCAGTGAATCGGTCTTAACCAATGGCTACACCTTC. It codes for CASSESVLTNGYTF.

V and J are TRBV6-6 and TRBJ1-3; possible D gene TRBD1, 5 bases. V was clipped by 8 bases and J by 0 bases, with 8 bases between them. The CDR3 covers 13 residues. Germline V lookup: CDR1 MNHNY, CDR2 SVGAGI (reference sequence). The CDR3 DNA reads TGTGCCAGCTCAGGGTACTCTGGAAACACCATATATTTT. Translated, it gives CASSGYSGNTIYF.

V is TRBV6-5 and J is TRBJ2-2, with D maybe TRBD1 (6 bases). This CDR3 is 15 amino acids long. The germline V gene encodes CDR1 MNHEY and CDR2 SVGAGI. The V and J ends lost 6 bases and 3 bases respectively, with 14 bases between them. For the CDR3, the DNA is TGTGCCAGCAGGAACCGGGCAGGGGACACCGGGGAGCTGTTTTTT. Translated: CASRNRAGDTGELFF.

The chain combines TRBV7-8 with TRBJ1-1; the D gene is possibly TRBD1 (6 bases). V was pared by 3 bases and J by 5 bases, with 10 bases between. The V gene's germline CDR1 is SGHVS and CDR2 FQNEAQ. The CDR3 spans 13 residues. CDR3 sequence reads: CASSLGTTTEAFF. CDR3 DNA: TGTGCCAGCAGCTTGGGGACAACTACTGAAGCTTTCTTT.

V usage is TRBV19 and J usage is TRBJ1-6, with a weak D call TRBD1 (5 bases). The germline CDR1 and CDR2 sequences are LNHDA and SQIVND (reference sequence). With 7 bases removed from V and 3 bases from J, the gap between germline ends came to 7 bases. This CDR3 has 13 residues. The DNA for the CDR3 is TGTGCCAGTACCGACAGCTATAATTCACCCCTCCACTTT. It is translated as CASTDSYNSPLHF.

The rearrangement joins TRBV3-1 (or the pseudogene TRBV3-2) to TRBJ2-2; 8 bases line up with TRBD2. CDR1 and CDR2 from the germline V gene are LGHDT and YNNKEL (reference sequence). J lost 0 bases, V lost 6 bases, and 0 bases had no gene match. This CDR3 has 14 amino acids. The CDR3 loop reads CASRRGANTGELFF. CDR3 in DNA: TGTGCCAGCAGGCGGGGGGCGAACACCGGGGAGCTGTTTTTT.

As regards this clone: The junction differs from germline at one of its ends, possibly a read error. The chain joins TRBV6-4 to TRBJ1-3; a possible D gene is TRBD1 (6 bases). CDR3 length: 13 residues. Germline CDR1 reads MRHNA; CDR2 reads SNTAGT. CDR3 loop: CASSRQVGDTIYF. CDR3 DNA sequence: TGTGCCAGCAGTAGACAGGTTGGAGACACCATATATTTT.

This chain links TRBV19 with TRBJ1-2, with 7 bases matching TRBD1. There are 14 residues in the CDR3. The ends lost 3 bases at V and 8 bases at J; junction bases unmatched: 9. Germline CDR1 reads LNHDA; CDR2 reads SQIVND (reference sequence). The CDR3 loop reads CASSILTGYTGYTF. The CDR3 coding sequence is TGTGCCAGTAGTATCCTGACAGGGTATACGGGCTACACCTTC.

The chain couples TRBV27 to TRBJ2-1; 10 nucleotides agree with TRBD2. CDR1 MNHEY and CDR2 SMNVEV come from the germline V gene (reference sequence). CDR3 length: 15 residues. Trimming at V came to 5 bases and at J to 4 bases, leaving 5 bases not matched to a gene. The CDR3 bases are TGTGCCAGCAGTCCCGGGACTAGCGCATACAATGAGCAGTTCTTC. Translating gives CASSPGTSAYNEQFF.

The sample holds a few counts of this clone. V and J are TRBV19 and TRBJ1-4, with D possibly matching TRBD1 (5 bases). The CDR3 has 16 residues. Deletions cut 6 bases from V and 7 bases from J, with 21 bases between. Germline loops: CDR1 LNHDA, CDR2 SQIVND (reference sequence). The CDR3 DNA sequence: TGTGCCAGTAGCGACGTCAACAGGTCCGGGAGTGAAAAACTGTTTTTT. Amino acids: CASSDVNRSGSEKLFF.

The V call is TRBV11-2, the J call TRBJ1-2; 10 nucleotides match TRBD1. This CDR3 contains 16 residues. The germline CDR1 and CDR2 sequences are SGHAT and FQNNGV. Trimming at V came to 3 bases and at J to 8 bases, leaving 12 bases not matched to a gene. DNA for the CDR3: TGTGCCAGCAGCTTCACGGGACAGGGGATAGTGGGCGGCTACACCTTC. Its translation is CASSFTGQGIVGGYTF.

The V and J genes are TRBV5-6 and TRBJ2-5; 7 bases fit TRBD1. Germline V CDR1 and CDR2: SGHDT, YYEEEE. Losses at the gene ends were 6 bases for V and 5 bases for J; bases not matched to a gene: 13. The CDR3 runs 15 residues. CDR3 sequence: CASTEGGYSIETQYF. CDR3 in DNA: TGTGCCAGCACAGAAGGGGGCTACTCGATTGAGACCCAGTACTTC.

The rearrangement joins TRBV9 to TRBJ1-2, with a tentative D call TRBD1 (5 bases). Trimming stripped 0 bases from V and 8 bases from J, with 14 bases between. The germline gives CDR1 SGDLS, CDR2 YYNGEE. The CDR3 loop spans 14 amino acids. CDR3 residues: CASSVEVGRGGYTF. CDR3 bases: TGTGCCAGCAGCGTAGAGGTGGGGCGGGGCGGCTACACCTTC.

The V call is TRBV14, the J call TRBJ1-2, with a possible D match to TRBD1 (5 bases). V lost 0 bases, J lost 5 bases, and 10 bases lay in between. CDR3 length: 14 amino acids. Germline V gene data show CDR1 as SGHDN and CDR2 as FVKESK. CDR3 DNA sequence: TGTGCCAGCAGCCAAGATCAGGGTTGGTATGGCTACACCTTC. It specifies CASSQDQGWYGYTF.